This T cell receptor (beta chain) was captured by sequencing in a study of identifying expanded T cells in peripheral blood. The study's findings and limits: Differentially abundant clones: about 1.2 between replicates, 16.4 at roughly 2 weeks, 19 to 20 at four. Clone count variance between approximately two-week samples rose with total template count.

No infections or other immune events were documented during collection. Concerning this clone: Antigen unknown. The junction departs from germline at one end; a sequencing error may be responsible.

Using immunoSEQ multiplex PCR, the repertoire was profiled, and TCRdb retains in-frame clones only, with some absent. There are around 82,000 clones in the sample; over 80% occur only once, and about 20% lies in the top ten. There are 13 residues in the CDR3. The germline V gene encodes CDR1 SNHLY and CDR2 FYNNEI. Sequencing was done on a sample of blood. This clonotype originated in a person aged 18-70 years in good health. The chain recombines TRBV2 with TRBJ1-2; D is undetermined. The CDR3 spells CASREVGSNGYTF. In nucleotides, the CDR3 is TGTGCCAGCAGAGAAGTCGGGAGCAATGGCTACACCTTC.